This T cell receptor beta chain was sequenced during a study of cytomegalovirus exposure and HLA in healthy donors. Whole-study results and caveats: In a later analysis, productive TCRs from donors in an Asian-associated ancestry cluster reportedly carried fewer N-insertions than the cohort mean.

V shed 3 bases and J 3 bases; nucleotides not matched to a gene: 1. Germline CDR1 reads SGHAT; CDR2 reads FQNNGV. The CDR3 loop spans 13 amino acids. This clone appeared a few times. The antigen remains undetermined. PCR was performed using 60 Vbeta and 13 Jbeta primers. The table came from immunoSEQ multiplex PCR; TCRdb's copy has only in-frame clones and leaves some out. The data show 95,000 to 100,000 clones, around four fifths seen once. What was sequenced was PBMCs. The sequence was collected from a man aged 35-49 years in good health and CMV-seronegative. The chain employs TRBV11-2 and TRBJ1-2, with TRBD1 matching 7 bases. This CDR3 reads CASSFQGDYGYTF. The DNA of the CDR3 is TGTGCCAGCAGCTTCCAGGGGGACTATGGCTACACCTTC.